A selection of T cell receptor beta chains follows, all from one sample in a study of T-cell reconstitution after alpha-beta-depleted transplantation in children. TCRdb re-called the PCR reads with MiXCR, one entry per CDR3 protein. The data show about 260,000 distinct CDR3 sequences, approximately 8% seen once. The specimen was PBMCs, mostly from graft donor cells, collected 180 days after TCRalphabeta/CD19-depleted stem cell transplant. The receptors originated from a male patient between 10 and 17 years old who had a stem cell transplant for acute lymphoblastic leukemia, so the T cells may come from the graft donor. The CDR3 runs from the conserved cysteine through the conserved F or W. A D gene is named only where the DNA matches it firmly. Where a row states a size, it is once, few, many or the class of an expanded clone; other rows omit it.

>many|TRBJ2-2|TRBV28|NA
TGTGCCAGCAGTACCTTATTCAGGGTCCGGAGGGACACCGGGGAGCTGTTTTTT
CASSTLFRVRRDTGELFF
>many|TRBJ1-1|TRBV18|NA
TGTGCCAGCTCATTCACCTTGGGGACTGAAGCTTTCTTT
CASSFTLGTEAFF
>many|TRBJ2-7|TRBV7-2|TRBD2
TGTGCCAGCAGCTTATCGCGGGGGGATTCCTACGAGCAGTACTTC
CASSLSRGDSYEQYF
>many|TRBJ2-1|TRBV29-1|TRBD2
TGCAGCGTTGACGGTCTAGCGGGGAATGAGCAGTTCTTC
CSVDGLAGNEQFF
>many|TRBJ2-2|TRBV25-1|NA
TGTGCCAGCAGCCTGCAGGGAAGCCCTGGGGAGCTGTTTTTT
CASSLQGSPGELFF
>many|TRBJ1-6|TRBV2|NA
TGTGCCAGCAGGCTACAGAGAATTGAGAATTCACCCCTCCACTTT
CASRLQRIENSPLHF
>many|TRBJ1-4|TRBV7-9|TRBD1
TGTGCCAGCAGCTTAGTCCACGGGGACAGAACTAATGAAAAACTGTTTTTT
CASSLVHGDRTNEKLFF
>many|TRBJ2-7|TRBV5-6|NA
TGTGCCAGCAGGTACGCCGGCTCGGAGCAGTACTTC
CASRYAGSEQYF
>NA|TRBJ1-5|TRBV27|TRBD1
TGTGCCAGCAGTTCCGACAGGGGCTATCAGCCCCAGCATTTT
CASSSDRGYQPQHF
>many|TRBJ1-6|TRBV28|NA
TGTGCCAGCAGTTTAAGCAGAGGGCGCTCCTATAATTCACCCCTCCACTTT
CASSLSRGRSYNSPLHF
>NA|TRBJ1-2|TRBV20-1|NA
TGCAGTGCTAGTAAGGGTTCAAACTATGGCTACACCTTC
CSASKGSNYGYTF
>many|TRBJ1-1|TRBV5-1|TRBD1
TGCGCCAGCAGCTGGGGGGACAGGAACACTGAAGCTTTCTTT
CASSWGDRNTEAFF
>many|TRBJ2-1|TRBV7-8|NA
TGTGCCAGCAGCGCTCTCAGGCCCATCTCCTACAATGAGCAGTTCTTC
CASSALRPISYNEQFF
>many|TRBJ1-5|TRBV20-1|NA
TGCAGTGCTAGCCCAGGGGTGATTAGCAATCAGCCCCAGCATTTT
CSASPGVISNQPQHF
>NA|TRBJ1-6|TRBV3-1|TRBD1
TGTGCCAGCAGCCCTCTCAGGGCCTACCCCGGGACAGAGAATTCACCCCTCCACTTT
CASSPLRAYPGTENSPLHF
>NA|TRBJ2-1|TRBV15|TRBD2
TGTGCCACCAGCAAGCTCGGACTAGCGGGGATGCGGAATGAGCAGTTCTTC
CATSKLGLAGMRNEQFF
>many|TRBJ2-2|TRBV6-1|NA
TGTGCCAGCAGGGCCTCGAACACCGGGGAGCTGTTTTTT
CASRASNTGELFF
>many|TRBJ2-3|TRBV6-1|NA
TGTGCCAGCAGTGTCAGCGGACCAGATACGCAGTATTTT
CASSVSGPDTQYF